This is a list of T cell receptor beta chains from one sample in a study of beta chain features in type 1 diabetes. The table came from immunoSEQ multiplex PCR; TCRdb's copy has only in-frame clones and leaves some out. The sample records 600,000 to 650,000 clones, 15% to 19% being singletons. The sequenced sample consisted of naive CD4+ T cells from blood. The receptor source for this set is a man younger than 35 in good health. CDR3s include the opening cysteine and the closing phenylalanine or tryptophan. Each record gives: CDR3 DNA, CDR3 protein, clone size, CDR3 length, D gene, V gene, J gene. The D gene is left open where the match is weak. Some rows have no size entry. The others give once, few or many, or a class for an expanded clone.

TGTGCCAGCACTCGTCGGCTCCGAGAGACCCAGTACTTC	CASTRRLRETQYF	few	13	-	TRBV28	TRBJ2-5
TGTGCCACCAGCAGAGATTCAACAGCCGGTGGCTACACCTTC	CATSRDSTAGGYTF	few	14	-	TRBV15	TRBJ1-2
TGTGCCAGCAGGTCCCCTCTGGGGGCCCTCCACTTT	CASRSPLGALHF	-	12	-	TRBV6-5	TRBJ1-6
TGTGCCTCTATGGACAGGGTGCAGAGGACTGAAGCTTTCTTT	CASMDRVQRTEAFF	few	14	TRBD1	TRBV6-5	TRBJ1-1
TGTGCCAGTAGTATTCGGGGCCGGGACAATGAGCAGTTCTTC	CASSIRGRDNEQFF	once	14	-	TRBV19	TRBJ2-1
TGTGCCAGCAGCTCCGCTTTGGACTACGAGCAGTACTTC	CASSSALDYEQYF	few	13	-	TRBV11-3	TRBJ2-7
TGTGCCAGCAGTGAAGCAACCGACCCGCGGGTTAATTCACCCCTCCACTTT	CASSEATDPRVNSPLHF	-	17	-	TRBV2	TRBJ1-6
TGTGCCTGGAGCCCCCGGGGTCGGAATTCACCCCTCCACTTT	CAWSPRGRNSPLHF	few	14	-	TRBV30	TRBJ1-6
TGTGCCAGCAGCTTTAGCGGGGCGTACCAAGAGACCCAGTACTTC	CASSFSGAYQETQYF	-	15	TRBD2	TRBV5-4	TRBJ2-5
TGTGCCAGCAGAATAGCCCGGGGAAGCCACTATGGCTACACCTTC	CASRIARGSHYGYTF	few	15	-	TRBV6-5	TRBJ1-2
TGCGCCAGCAGCTTGGGGACAGGTGGCTATGGCTACACCTTC	CASSLGTGGYGYTF	few	14	TRBD1	TRBV5-1	TRBJ1-2
TGCAGTGCTACGACAGTGGAGGAGCAGTTCTTC	CSATTVEEQFF	few	11	-	TRBV20-1	TRBJ2-1
TGTGCCTGGAGTGCCTCCGGGAGCTCCTACGAGCAGTACTTC	CAWSASGSSYEQYF	few	14	-	TRBV30	TRBJ2-7
TGTGCCAGCAGCTTCCCGGGACAGGGGCTGAACACTGAAGCTTTCTTT	CASSFPGQGLNTEAFF	few	16	TRBD1	TRBV7-3	TRBJ1-1
TGTGCCAGCAGCGCCAGGTTTCGACAGGAGCTGAACACTGAAGCTTTCTTT	CASSARFRQELNTEAFF	-	17	-	TRBV9	TRBJ1-1
TGTGCCAGCAGCCGCCCCCAGGACAGGTATACGCAGTATTTT	CASSRPQDRYTQYF	-	14	TRBD1	TRBV4-2	TRBJ2-3
TGTGCCAGCAGCGAAGCCGGCAGGGTCAAAGAGACCCAGTACTTC	CASSEAGRVKETQYF	-	15	-	TRBV7-7	TRBJ2-5
TGCGCCAGCAGCTTGGAGGGGCGGGGTAATTCACCCCTCCACTTT	CASSLEGRGNSPLHF	few	15	-	TRBV5-1	TRBJ1-6
TGTGCCAGCAGCTCACTGGACAGGTTTACGGGAGCTTTCTTT	CASSSLDRFTGAFF	-	14	TRBD1	TRBV7-3	TRBJ1-1
TGTGCCAGCAGGAGGACAGGCCCAGCGGAGACCCAGTACTTC	CASRRTGPAETQYF	-	14	TRBD1	TRBV7-6	TRBJ2-5
TGTGCCATCAGTGAGTCCGGGACTAGCGCCAACAATGAGCAGTTCTTC	CAISESGTSANNEQFF	-	16	TRBD2	TRBV10-3	TRBJ2-1
TGTGCCAGCAGTTTAAGACAGGGGCTCCATGAGCAGTTCTTC	CASSLRQGLHEQFF	-	14	TRBD1	TRBV27	TRBJ2-1
TGTGCCTGGAGCCCGACAGGGAATTATGGCTACACCTTC	CAWSPTGNYGYTF	-	13	TRBD1	TRBV30	TRBJ1-2
TGCGCCAGCAGCCAAGGGGGAGGGGTCAATGAGCAGTTCTTC	CASSQGGGVNEQFF	-	14	TRBD2	TRBV4-3	TRBJ2-1
TGTGCCAGCAGCGTAGGGGACGGAACCTACGAGCAGTACTTC	CASSVGDGTYEQYF	-	14	-	TRBV9	TRBJ2-7
TGTGCCAGCAGGCTAGCGGGCGGGGGGACGCAGTATTTT	CASRLAGGGTQYF	-	13	TRBD2	TRBV6-5	TRBJ2-3
TGTGCCAGCAGGGGACCAAAAGGGGCGGGTGAGCAGTTCTTC	CASRGPKGAGEQFF	few	14	-	TRBV6-1	TRBJ2-1
TGTGCCATCAGTGAGTCCGAGGCGGCAAAACTGTTTTTT	CAISESEAAKLFF	many	13	-	TRBV10-3	TRBJ1-4
TGTGCCAGCAAAGGACACCAGAGCTCCTACAATGAGCAGTTCTTC	CASKGHQSSYNEQFF	few	15	-	TRBV28	TRBJ2-1
TGTGCCAGCTCACCCCGGACTAGCGGGATCGGTACGCAGTATTTT	CASSPRTSGIGTQYF	few	15	TRBD2	TRBV18	TRBJ2-3
TGTGCCAGCAGCCGGGGACCGGGAGGACCGCATGTTGCTACGCAGTATTTT	CASSRGPGGPHVATQYF	-	17	TRBD2	TRBV7-9	TRBJ2-3
TGCGCCAGCTCCTCCCCGGGAGAGACCCAGTACTTC	CASSSPGETQYF	few	12	-	TRBV5-1	TRBJ2-5
TGTGCCAGCAGCGTCGGGACCTCGGGGACCCAGTACTTC	CASSVGTSGTQYF	few	13	-	TRBV11-3	TRBJ2-5
TGTGCCAGCAGCGTAACGGGGCGGGGGAATCAGCCCCAGCATTTT	CASSVTGRGNQPQHF	-	15	-	TRBV9	TRBJ1-5
TGTGCCACCGGACTAGCGGGGCCCTCTAGCACAGATACGCAGTATTTT	CATGLAGPSSTDTQYF	-	16	TRBD2	TRBV10-3	TRBJ2-3
TGTGCCAGCAGCCATGCCACGGGAGTCACTGAAGCTTTCTTT	CASSHATGVTEAFF	-	14	-	TRBV4-2	TRBJ1-1
TGTGCCAGCACCCACTGGGACAGTCAAGAGACCCAGTACTTC	CASTHWDSQETQYF	few	14	TRBD1	TRBV6-9	TRBJ2-5
TGTGCCAGCAGCGTCAGACAGGGACCAAACTATGGCTACACCTTC	CASSVRQGPNYGYTF	few	15	TRBD1	TRBV7-2	TRBJ1-2
TGTGCCAGCAGCCGAAGCGGGAGGGCGGATACGCAGTATTTT	CASSRSGRADTQYF	few	14	TRBD2	TRBV5-4	TRBJ2-3
TGTGCCAGTAGTGGAGGACTAGCGGGAGTCTACGAGCAGTACTTC	CASSGGLAGVYEQYF	-	15	TRBD2	TRBV19	TRBJ2-7
TGTGCCAGCAGGGGACTAGCGGGGGACGGGGAGCTGTTTTTT	CASRGLAGDGELFF	few	14	TRBD2	TRBV2	TRBJ2-2
TGTGCCAGCAGTGAAGCTTTAACAAGAAAGCATTTT	CASSEALTRKHF	-	12	-	TRBV6-1	TRBJ1-5